The T cell receptor (beta chain) under discussion was sequenced for a study of blood T cell repertoires in COVID-19 (dated by TCRdb to the early 2020s). Turning to the overall study: Collaborator samples came from the United States, Italy and Spain and covered acute and convalescent phases of COVID-19. The material from the prospective study consisted of cDNA or gDNA derived from T cells, B-cell-depleted T cells, or PBMCs. Where available, HLA class I and class II types were obtained from metadata supplied by the sample provider rather than from assay-based typing. Nearly every sample came with metadata listing a de-identified subject ID, COVID-19 status, age in years and sex. The repertoires were released in a freely available public database meant as a resource for research on the immune response to SARS-CoV-2. Samples were obtained from the ongoing ImmuneRACE study (first 160 participants) and from over a thousand subjects provided by 6 global collaborators. Deeply sampled blood TCRbeta repertoires from subjects exposed to, actively infected with, or recovered from COVID-19 were included in the dataset. Broad study findings and their caveats: The amount of clinical and demographic metadata varied by source and participant and was provided uncurated.

The immunoSEQ Assay, a bias-controlled multiplex PCR, was used to amplify TCRbeta CDR3 regions from genomic DNA. As for the original processing: The number of nucleated cells in each sample was estimated from the amplification of reference gene primers within the assay. Sequence reads were collapsed and filtered to measure the absolute abundance of every unique TCRbeta CDR3 rearrangement. For each sample, productive Simpson clonality was calculated by taking the square root of Simpson's diversity index across productive rearrangements. The source is immuneACCESS, and TCRdb retained only in-frame sequences with V and J called. Part of the clones is not carried over; for the studies checked, unresolved V genes explain less than half of this, and the remainder is unexplained. The V and J calls and clone size come from that table; D and trimming were worked out from the DNA. The sample profile shows 150,000 to 200,000 clones; 88% of them were found once. Roughly 5.5% of the sample lies in the top ten.

Each collaborating institution followed its own protocols to collect whole blood in K2EDTA tubes. Collaborator samples were shipped for TCRbeta analysis as frozen whole blood, isolated PBMCs, or DNA extracted from either sample type. Comment on this clone: This receptor's antigen is unknown. Nothing much larger sits one base from this clone, and base qualities are not available.

Reading from cysteine to phenylalanine, the CDR3 counts 16 amino acids. Only CDR3 DNA remains: 48 bases, in frame from the first base. CDR1 and CDR2 are drawn from the germline V gene (reference sequence): MNHNY, SVGAGI. V loses 6 bases, J loses 4 bases, and the germline ends lie 16 bases apart. What was sequenced was peripheral blood. The sequence joins TRBV6-6 to TRBJ2-6; matching of 7 bases hints at TRBD1 as the D gene. The sequence was obtained from a man aged 35 to 55 with active or convalescent COVID-19. The CDR3 in this case is CASRIGGGRGANVLTF. The sequence in DNA is TGTGCCAGCAGAATAGGAGGGGGCAGGGGGGCCAACGTCCTGACTTTC.